One sample yielded the 32 T cell receptor beta chains listed below, sequenced in a study of blood T cell repertoires in COVID-19. Clones were read by immunoSEQ multiplex PCR, and TCRdb kept only the in-frame ones, dropping some. The sample yields a few hundred thousand clones, roughly nine tenths seen once. The sequenced material came from peripheral blood. These receptors came from a man aged 35-49 years who had recovered from COVID-19.

CDR3 in amino acids: CASSTGLAFDTQYF. As DNA, the CDR3 is TGCGCCAGCAGCACGGGACTAGCATTTGATACGCAGTATTTT. The chain combines TRBV5-1 with TRBJ2-3; TRBD2 aligns across 9 bases. In germline, CDR1 is SGHRS, CDR2 YFSETQ. The length of the CDR3 is 14 residues. J lost 6 bases, V lost 4 bases, and 6 bases had no gene match.

J is TRBJ2-7 and V is TRBV7-9; TRBD2 might be the D (5 bases). V shed 5 bases and J shed 6 bases, with 14 bases lying between them. Per germline, CDR1 SEHNR and CDR2 FQNEAQ (reference sequence). The CDR3 is 13 residues long. The CDR3 loop is CASSRGVGSEQYF. The CDR3 DNA reads TGTGCCAGCAGCCGTGGGGTGGGGAGCGAGCAGTACTTC.

This chain links TRBV7-9 with TRBJ2-3; 7 bases align to TRBD1. CDR3 size: 15 residues. Trimming took 4 bases from V and 0 from J; bases not matched to a gene: 4. The V gene's germline CDR1 is SEHNR and CDR2 FQNEAQ (reference sequence). The DNA of the CDR3 is TGTGCCAGCAGCTCTCCGACAGGGAGCACAGATACGCAGTATTTT. Protein product: CASSSPTGSTDTQYF.

V is TRBV7-2 and J is TRBJ2-7; D possibly corresponds to TRBD2 (8 bases). The CDR3 extends over 17 amino acids. Trimming left V 4 bases short and J 5 bases short, with 24 bases between. The germline V gene encodes CDR1 SGHTA and CDR2 FQGNSA. The CDR3 DNA is TGTGCCAGCAGCTGGCAGGGGGATGGGACTAGAAAGGACGAGCAGTACTTC. Protein product: CASSWQGDGTRKDEQYF.

This clone was detected a few times. The junction differs from germline at one of its ends, possibly a read error. This chain connects TRBV19 to TRBJ1-2; D remains ambiguous. Germline-derived CDR1 and CDR2 are LNHDA and SQIVND (reference sequence). The CDR3 loop spans 12 amino acids. As DNA, the CDR3 is TGTGCCAGTAGTATTCCCTCGTGGCCAACCTTCTTC. Translating it yields CASSIPSWPTFF.

The chain has TRBV20-1 and TRBJ2-3; tentatively, D is TRBD1 (5 bases). Trimming pared 3 bases from V and 2 bases from J, leaving 9 bases between. CDR3 length: 13 residues. The V gene's germline CDR1 is DFQATT and CDR2 SNEGSKA (reference sequence). CDR3: CSASLDNTDTQYF. CDR3 DNA: TGCAGTGCTAGTTTGGACAACACAGATACGCAGTATTTT.

The chain has TRBV5-1 and TRBJ2-5; a possible D gene is TRBD1 (5 bases). Germline V gene sequence: CDR1 SGHRS, CDR2 YFSETQ. This CDR3 has 15 amino acids. V lost 4 bases and J 4 bases, leaving 17 bases between the germline ends. The chain's CDR3 is CASSPAPAQGETQYF. In DNA form, the CDR3 reads TGCGCCAGCAGCCCGGCGCCCGCCCAGGGAGAGACCCAGTACTTC.

This rearrangement joins TRBV14 to TRBJ2-3, with 11 positions matching TRBD1. CDR1 is SGHDN and CDR2 is FVKESK in the germline V gene. This CDR3 has 15 amino acids. V dropped 2 bases and J dropped 4; count of bases not matched to a gene: 2. The CDR3 is CASSQRTGGADTQYF. Written as DNA, the CDR3 is TGTGCCAGCAGCCAAAGGACAGGGGGCGCAGATACGCAGTATTTT. Filled out from reference TRBV14 and TRBJ2-3, the complete variable domain reads EAGVTQFPSHSVIEKGQTVTLRCDPISGHDNLYWYRRVMGKEIKFLLHFVKESKQDESGMPNNRFLAERTGGTYSTLKVQPAELEDSGVYFCASSQRTGGADTQYFGPGTRLTVL.

This clone was seen ten or more times. This sequence joins TRBV7-9 and TRBJ1-1, with D possibly matching TRBD1 (6 bases). The CDR3 has 17 amino acids. Germline assignment: CDR1 SEHNR and CDR2 FQNEAQ (reference sequence). Trimming cost V 4 bases and J 2 bases, with 20 bases left between them. The CDR3 loop is CASSSRGQGWGNTEAFF. The CDR3 DNA reads as TGTGCCAGCAGCTCGAGGGGACAAGGCTGGGGCAACACTGAAGCTTTCTTT.

V usage is TRBV5-1 and J usage is TRBJ2-1, with TRBD2 matching 13 bases. The V gene's germline CDR1 is SGHRS and CDR2 YFSETQ. This CDR3 contains 18 residues. With 4 bases clipped from V and 6 bases from J, the junction kept 13 bases outside the gene matches. In nucleotides, the CDR3 is TGCGCCAGCAGCCCCCTGGGACTAGCGGGGTCCGTGGGCAATGAGCAGTTCTTC. It specifies CASSPLGLAGSVGNEQFF.

The chain has TRBV5-1 and TRBJ1-2, with a weak D call TRBD1 (6 bases). The CDR3 totals 14 residues. The V and J ends lost 4 bases and 1 base respectively, with 11 bases between them. CDR1 and CDR2 (germline): SGHRS, YFSETQ. In nucleotides, the CDR3 is TGCGCCAGCAGCGTACCACAGGGTAACTATGGCTACACCTTC. Translating gives CASSVPQGNYGYTF. Supplemented by reference TRBV5-1 and TRBJ1-2, the full variable domain reads KAGVTQTPRYLIKTRGQQVTLSCSPISGHRSVSWYQQTPGQGLQFLFEYFSETQRNKGNFPGRFSGRQFSNSRSEMNVSTLELGDSALYLCASSVPQGNYGYTFGSGTRLTVV.

The chain joins TRBV11-3 to TRBJ1-1, with D perhaps TRBD1 (6 bases). The V gene lost 1 base and the J gene lost 8 bases, with 8 bases spanning the gap. The CDR3 consists of 12 residues. Germline V gene data show CDR1 as SGHNT and CDR2 as YENEEA. The CDR3 DNA is TGTGCCAGCAGCTTAGGAAGGGGGGAAGCTTTCTTT. Translation: CASSLGRGEAFF.

This clone came up once. The genes are TRBV7-2 and TRBJ2-7, with TRBD2 matching 8 bases. The germline V gene has CDR1 SGHTA and CDR2 FQGNSA. After removal of 7 bases from V and 3 bases from J, the junction contained 8 bases not matched to a gene. CDR3 length: 14 residues. The CDR3: CASTASGTSYEQYF. The CDR3 DNA reads TGTGCCAGCACGGCGTCCGGGACTAGCTACGAGCAGTACTTC. Full variable domain (missing parts from reference TRBV7-2 and TRBJ2-7): GAGVSQSPSNKVTEKGKDVELRCDPISGHTALYWYRQSLGQGLEFLIYFQGNSAPDKSGLPSDRFSAERTGGSVSTLTIQRTQQEDSAVYLCASTASGTSYEQYFGPGTRLTVT.

The chain links TRBV9 to TRBJ1-1; D not certain. Trimming stripped 7 bases from V and 5 bases from J, with 9 bases between. Germline-derived CDR1 and CDR2 are SGDLS and YYNGEE. The CDR3 length is 11 residues. This CDR3 is CASGSGTEAFF. CDR3 nucleotide sequence: TGTGCCAGCGGATCCGGGACTGAAGCTTTCTTT. The full variable domain, its missing parts supplied by reference TRBV9 and TRBJ1-1, is DSGVTQTPKHLITATGQRVTLRCSPRSGDLSVYWYQQSLDQGLQFLIQYYNGEERAKGNILERFSAQQFPDLHSELNLSSLELGDSALYFCASGSGTEAFFGQGTRLTVV.

J is TRBJ2-3 and V is TRBV29-1, with 8 bases aligning to TRBD2. CDR1 is SQVTM, CDR2 ANQGSEA, per germline. With 8 bases clipped from V and 1 base from J, the junction kept 8 bases outside the gene matches. This CDR3 spans 14 amino acids. CDR3 loop: CSSSTSGGTDTQYF. Written as DNA, the CDR3 is TGCAGCTCGAGTACTAGCGGAGGCACAGATACGCAGTATTTT.

V usage is TRBV2 and J usage is TRBJ1-4, with D possibly being TRBD1 (6 bases). Per the germline V gene, CDR1 is SNHLY and CDR2 is FYNNEI. The CDR3 is 12 residues long. V lost 4 bases, J lost 14 bases, and 14 bases lay in between. The CDR3 DNA follows: TGTGCCAGCAGTGCGGGACCCCAGGGGCTGTTTTTT. It specifies CASSAGPQGLFF.

The CDR3 protein is CAWSVRGVFGNTIYF. As DNA, the CDR3 is TGTGCCTGGAGTGTACGCGGGGTCTTTGGAAACACCATATATTTT. The chain is built from TRBV30 and TRBJ1-3; D is unresolved. Germline-derived CDR1 and CDR2 are GTSNPN and SVGIG (reference sequence). Trimming stripped 0 bases from V and 3 bases from J, with 12 bases between. CDR3 length: 15 residues.

This clone occurred a few times. The chain couples TRBV5-4 to TRBJ1-2, with D possibly matching TRBD1 (6 bases). Trimming removed 4 bases from V and 4 bases from J, with 23 bases in between. Germline lookup yields CDR1 SGHNT and CDR2 YYREEE (reference sequence). The CDR3 is 17 residues long. The CDR3 is CASSPSAGANQAYGYTF. The CDR3 DNA reads as TGTGCCAGCAGCCCCTCGGCGGGGGCTAATCAAGCCTATGGCTACACCTTC.

CDR3 loop: CASRTGSYTPEAFF. The CDR3 DNA reads TGTGCCAGCAGGACAGGGTCTTATACCCCTGAAGCTTTCTTT. The chain couples TRBV2 to TRBJ1-1, with 7 bases matching TRBD1. The V gene end was trimmed by 6 bases and the J gene end by 6 bases; junction bases not matched to a gene: 10. This CDR3 contains 14 residues. Germline V gives CDR1 SNHLY, CDR2 FYNNEI. The full variable domain, rest sourced from reference TRBV2 and TRBJ1-1, is EPEVTQTPSHQVTQMGQEVILRCVPISNHLYFYWYRQILGQKVEFLVSFYNNEISEKSEIFDDQFSVERPDGSNFTLKIRSTKLEDSAMYFCASRTGSYTPEAFFGQGTRLTVV.

This clone turned up a few times. The genes are TRBV19 and TRBJ2-7; a possible D gene is TRBD1 (6 bases). Trimming took off 5 bases at V and 8 bases at J, with 19 bases between the two ends. The CDR3 has 14 amino acids. In germline, CDR1 is LNHDA, CDR2 SQIVND (reference sequence). The CDR3 nucleotides read TGTGCCAGTAGTGACCGGGACACCACTATGAAGCAGTACTTC. Translating gives CASSDRDTTMKQYF.

The V gene is TRBV18, the J gene TRBJ1-2; a weak D match, TRBD1 (5 bases). The CDR3 runs 14 residues. From germline, CDR1 is KGHSH and CDR2 LQKENI. V lost 8 bases and J 4 bases, leaving 17 bases between the germline ends. CDR3: CASRTRSGGYGYTF. The DNA of the CDR3 is TGTGCCAGCCGAACTAGATCGGGGGGCTATGGCTACACCTTC.

This chain links TRBV15 with TRBJ1-1; D is perhaps TRBD1 (6 bases). V lost 0 bases and J lost 2, with 10 bases in between. Germline V gives CDR1 LNHNV, CDR2 YYDKDF (reference sequence). The CDR3 extends over 15 amino acids. The CDR3: CATSREPGVNTEAFF. CDR3 nucleotide sequence: TGTGCCACCAGCAGAGAGCCAGGGGTTAACACTGAAGCTTTCTTT.

A single count supports this clone. The genes are TRBV7-8 and TRBJ2-7, with D possibly being TRBD1 (6 bases). V lost 6 bases to trimming and J lost 0 bases, with 12 bases between them. The CDR3 has 14 amino acids. The germline V gene encodes CDR1 SGHVS and CDR2 FQNEAQ. The CDR3 coding sequence is TGTGCCAGCAGGTCGGGACACCTCTCCTACGAGCAGTACTTC. Its protein product is CASRSGHLSYEQYF. The full variable domain, rest sourced from reference TRBV7-8 and TRBJ2-7, is GAGVSQSPRYKVAKRGQDVALRCDPISGHVSLFWYQQALGQGPEFLTYFQNEAQLDKSGLPSDRFFAERPEGSVSTLKIQRTQQEDSAVYLCASRSGHLSYEQYFGPGTRLTVT.

The chain joins TRBV9 to TRBJ2-7; D may be TRBD2 (5 bases). The V gene's germline CDR1 is SGDLS and CDR2 YYNGEE. Trimming removed 4 bases at V and 1 base at J, with 15 bases between. The CDR3 is made up of 15 amino acids. The CDR3 sequence: CASSPLGSGSYEQYF. The CDR3 nucleotides are TGTGCCAGCAGCCCACTGGGGTCGGGGTCCTACGAGCAGTACTTC.

There are a few counts of this clone. This chain links TRBV27 with TRBJ1-2; D gene unclear. From germline, CDR1 is MNHEY and CDR2 SMNVEV (reference sequence). Trimming removed 3 bases from V and 6 bases from J, with 11 bases in between. The CDR3 spans 13 residues. CDR3 region: CASSLPGRDGYTF. The CDR3 DNA follows: TGTGCCAGCAGTTTGCCCGGGCGGGATGGCTACACCTTC.

The rearrangement joins TRBV6-6 to TRBJ1-2; 10 positions match TRBD1. V dropped 6 bases and J dropped 5; count of bases not matched to a gene: 6. The CDR3 consists of 14 residues. Germline-derived CDR1 and CDR2 are MNHNY and SVGAGI (reference sequence). Here the CDR3 reads CASRPGTGVYGYTF. The CDR3 nucleotides are TGTGCCAGCAGACCCGGGACAGGGGTTTATGGCTACACCTTC.

J is TRBJ2-3 and V is TRBV9, with 14 bases fitting TRBD2. Germline V gives CDR1 SGDLS, CDR2 YYNGEE. After removal of 4 bases from V and 0 bases from J, the junction contained 7 bases not matched to a gene. The CDR3 spans 18 residues. CDR3 DNA sequence: TGTGCCAGCAGCCCAGGACTAGCGGGGGGACCTAGCACAGATACGCAGTATTTT. Its protein product is CASSPGLAGGPSTDTQYF.

This chain joins TRBV7-9 and TRBJ1-1; no reliable D call. Trimming took 8 bases from V and 6 from J, leaving 22 bases between them. CDR3 length: 15 amino acids. Looked up from germline, CDR1 is SEHNR and CDR2 is FQNEAQ (reference sequence). CDR3 protein: CASLPSGPPGAEAFF. The CDR3 region has the DNA TGTGCCAGCTTGCCCTCTGGGCCCCCAGGCGCTGAAGCTTTCTTT.

J is TRBJ2-7 and V is TRBV6-5; weak D call: TRBD2 (6 bases). CDR1 is MNHEY and CDR2 is SVGAGI in the germline V gene. There are 14 residues in the CDR3. Trimming took off 6 bases at V and 3 bases at J, with 15 bases between the two ends. The CDR3 loop is CASRGGGSGYEQYF. The CDR3 nucleotides read TGTGCCAGCAGGGGGGGAGGTAGCGGCTACGAGCAGTACTTC.

V is TRBV25-1 and J is TRBJ2-1; 8 positions agree with TRBD2. Trimming at V came to 3 bases and at J to 3 bases, leaving 1 base not matched to a gene. The CDR3 totals 14 residues. Germline-derived CDR1 and CDR2 are MGHDK and SYGVNS. CDR3 bases: TGTGCCAGCAGTGAGGCGGGGGGCTACAATGAGCAGTTCTTC. This codes for CASSEAGGYNEQFF.

The genes are TRBV10-3 and TRBJ1-1; D gene unclear. V lost 6 bases and J lost 5, with 13 bases in between. Germline CDR1 is ENHRY and CDR2 is SYGVKD. CDR3 length: 13 amino acids. The CDR3 DNA reads as TGTGCCATCAGGAACCTAGTTGGAACTGAAGCTTTCTTT. Translation gives CAIRNLVGTEAFF.

The gene calls are TRBV12-3 or TRBV12-4 and TRBJ1-2; no clear D gene. There are 13 residues in the CDR3. V was cut by 8 bases and J by 3 bases, with 13 bases left in between. CDR3 nucleotide sequence: TGTGCCAGCTCCTACGGGATCTACTATGGCTACACCTTC. Amino acid sequence: CASSYGIYYGYTF.